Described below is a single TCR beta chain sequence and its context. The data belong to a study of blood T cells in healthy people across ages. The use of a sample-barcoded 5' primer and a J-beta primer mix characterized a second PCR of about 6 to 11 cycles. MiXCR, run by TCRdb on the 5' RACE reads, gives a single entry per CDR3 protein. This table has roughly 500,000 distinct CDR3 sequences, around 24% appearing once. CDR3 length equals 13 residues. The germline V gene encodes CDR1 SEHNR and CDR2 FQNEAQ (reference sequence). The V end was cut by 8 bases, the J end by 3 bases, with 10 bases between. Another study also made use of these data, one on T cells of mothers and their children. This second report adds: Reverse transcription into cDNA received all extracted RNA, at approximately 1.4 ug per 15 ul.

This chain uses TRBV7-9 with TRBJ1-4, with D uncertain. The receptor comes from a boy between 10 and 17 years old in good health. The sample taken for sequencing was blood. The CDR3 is CASGTGSNEKLFF. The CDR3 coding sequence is TGTGCCAGCGGCACCGGGTCTAATGAAAAACTGTTTTTT.